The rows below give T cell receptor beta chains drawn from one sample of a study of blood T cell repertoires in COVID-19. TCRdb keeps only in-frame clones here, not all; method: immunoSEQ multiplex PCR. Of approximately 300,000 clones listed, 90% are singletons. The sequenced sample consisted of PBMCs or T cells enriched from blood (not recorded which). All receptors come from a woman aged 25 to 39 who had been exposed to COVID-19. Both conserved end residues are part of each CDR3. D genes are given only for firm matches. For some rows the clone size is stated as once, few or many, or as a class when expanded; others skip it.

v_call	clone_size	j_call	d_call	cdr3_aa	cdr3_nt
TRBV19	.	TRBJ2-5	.	CASNSLNQETQYF	TGTGCCAGTAACTCGCTCAACCAAGAGACCCAGTACTTC
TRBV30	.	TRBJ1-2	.	CACQVNYGYTF	TGTGCCTGCCAGGTTAACTATGGCTACACCTTC
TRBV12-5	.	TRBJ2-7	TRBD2	CASGPPSGGADEQYF	TGTGCTAGTGGTCCTCCTTCGGGGGGAGCCGACGAGCAGTACTTC
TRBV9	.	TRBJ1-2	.	CASSGTAIGYTF	TGTGCCAGCAGCGGGACAGCTATTGGCTACACCTTC
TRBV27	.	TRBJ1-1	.	CASSSGRRVPFVPSNTEAFF	TGTGCCAGCAGTTCAGGCAGGAGGGTACCCTTTGTGCCCTCGAACACTGAAGCTTTCTTT
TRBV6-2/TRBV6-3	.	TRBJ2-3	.	CASSYYSDTQYF	TGTGCCAGCAGCTATTACTCAGATACGCAGTATTTT
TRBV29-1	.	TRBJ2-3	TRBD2	CSASGGSTDTQYF	TGCAGCGCTAGCGGGGGAAGCACAGATACGCAGTATTTT
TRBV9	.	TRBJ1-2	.	CASSVDGAAGGYTF	TGTGCCAGCAGCGTGGACGGAGCCGCGGGGGGCTACACCTTC
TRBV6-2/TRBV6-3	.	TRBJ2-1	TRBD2	CASSYPEAGGPAYNEQFF	TGTGCCAGCAGTTACCCCGAAGCGGGGGGGCCCGCCTACAATGAGCAGTTCTTC
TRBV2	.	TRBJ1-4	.	CASTSQGATNEKLFF	TGTGCCAGCACCTCACAGGGAGCAACTAATGAAAAACTGTTTTTT
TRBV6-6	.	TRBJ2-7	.	CASSGSSYEQYF	TGTGCCAGCAGTGGCAGCTCCTACGAGCAGTACTTC
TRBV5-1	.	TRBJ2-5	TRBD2	CASSLELAGGETQYF	TGCGCCAGCAGCTTGGAACTAGCGGGGGGGGAGACCCAGTACTTC
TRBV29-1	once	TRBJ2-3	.	CSVAGTSTDTQYF	TGCAGCGTTGCCGGGACTAGCACAGATACGCAGTATTTT
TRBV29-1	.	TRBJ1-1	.	CSVRRDNTEAFF	TGCAGCGTCCGCAGGGATAACACTGAAGCTTTCTTT
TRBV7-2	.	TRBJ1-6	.	CASSPGGVSYNSPLHF	TGTGCCAGCAGCCCCGGAGGGGTCTCCTATAATTCACCCCTCCACTTT
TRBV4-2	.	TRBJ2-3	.	CASSQDQGGSTDTQYF	TGTGCCAGCAGCCAAGATCAGGGTGGGAGCACAGATACGCAGTATTTT
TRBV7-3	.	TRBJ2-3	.	CASSLRDGTSTDTQYF	TGTGCCAGCAGCTTAAGAGATGGGACTAGCACAGATACGCAGTATTTT
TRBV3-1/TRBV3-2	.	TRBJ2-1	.	CASSQSQVAYNEQFF	TGTGCCAGCAGCCAGAGTCAGGTTGCCTACAATGAGCAGTTCTTC
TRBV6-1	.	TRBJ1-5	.	CASSEARGGLSNQPQHF	TGTGCCAGCAGTGAAGCTAGGGGGGGGCTTAGCAATCAGCCCCAGCATTTT
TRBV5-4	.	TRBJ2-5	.	CASSLGSGEETQYF	TGTGCCAGCAGCTTGGGGTCGGGGGAAGAGACCCAGTACTTC
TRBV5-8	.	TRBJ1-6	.	CASSFRGYNSPLHF	TGTGCCAGCAGCTTCCGGGGCTATAATTCACCCCTCCACTTT
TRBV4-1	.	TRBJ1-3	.	CASSQDEEAGRVGNTIYF	TGCGCCAGCAGCCAAGATGAGGAGGCAGGCCGGGTTGGAAACACCATATATTTT
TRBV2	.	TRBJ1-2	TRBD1	CASSIGQGAYGYTF	TGTGCCAGCAGTATAGGACAGGGGGCCTATGGCTACACCTTC
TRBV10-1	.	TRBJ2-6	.	CASSRTQIKGGSGANVLTF	TGCGCCAGCAGTCGGACTCAAATCAAAGGGGGCTCTGGGGCCAACGTCCTGACTTTC
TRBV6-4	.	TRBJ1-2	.	CASSDTGGIYGYTF	TGTGCCAGCAGTGACACGGGGGGGATCTATGGCTACACCTTC
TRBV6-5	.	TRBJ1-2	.	CASRQSYGYTF	TGTGCCAGCAGACAAAGCTATGGCTACACCTTC
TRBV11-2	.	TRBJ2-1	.	CASSLLANNEQFF	TGTGCCAGCAGCTTGCTAGCGAACAATGAGCAGTTCTTC
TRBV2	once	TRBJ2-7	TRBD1	CASRIDRGLYEQYF	TGTGCCAGCAGGATAGACAGGGGGCTCTACGAGCAGTACTTC
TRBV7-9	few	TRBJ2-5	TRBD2	CASSLERLAGGRKTQYF	TGTGCCAGCAGCTTGGAGCGTCTAGCGGGGGGCCGAAAGACCCAGTACTTC
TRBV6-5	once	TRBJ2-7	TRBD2	CASTPRGGPYEQYF	TGTGCCAGCACCCCCCGGGGGGGGCCCTACGAGCAGTACTTC
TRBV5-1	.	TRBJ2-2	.	CASSLYDRPPTGELFF	TGCGCCAGCAGCTTGTATGACAGGCCACCCACCGGGGAGCTGTTTTTT
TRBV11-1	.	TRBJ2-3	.	CASSSRQGTDTQYF	TGTGCCAGCAGTTCACGGCAGGGTACAGATACGCAGTATTTT
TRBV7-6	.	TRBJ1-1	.	CASSPTYAFSEAFF	TGTGCCAGCAGCCCGACATACGCTTTTAGTGAAGCTTTCTTT
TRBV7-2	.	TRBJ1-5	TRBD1	CASSLVGPRGDQPQHF	TGTGCCAGCTCCTTAGTGGGCCCCAGGGGGGATCAGCCCCAGCATTTT
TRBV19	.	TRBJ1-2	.	CASKVDYYGYTF	TGTGCCAGTAAGGTGGACTACTATGGCTACACCTTC
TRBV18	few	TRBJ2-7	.	CASSPTPQAYEQYF	TGTGCCAGCTCACCAACCCCGCAGGCCTACGAGCAGTACTTC
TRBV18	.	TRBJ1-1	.	CASSPLHNTEAFF	TGTGCCAGCTCACCGTTACATAACACTGAAGCTTTCTTT
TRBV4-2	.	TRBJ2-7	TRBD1	CASSPTTGTYEQYF	TGTGCCAGCAGCCCCACGACAGGGACCTACGAGCAGTACTTC
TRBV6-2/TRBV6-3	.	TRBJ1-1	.	CASSYPDTGGAFF	TGTGCCAGCAGTTACCCGGACACCGGTGGGGCTTTCTTT
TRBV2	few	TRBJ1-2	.	CASSVQVSFYGYTF	TGTGCCAGCAGTGTCCAGGTTTCGTTCTATGGCTACACCTTC
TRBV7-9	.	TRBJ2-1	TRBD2	CASSFSGGGNEQFF	TGTGCCAGCAGCTTTAGCGGGGGGGGAAATGAGCAGTTCTTC
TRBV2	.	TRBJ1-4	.	CASRTGELYNEKLFF	TGTGCCAGCAGGACCGGGGAGTTATATAATGAAAAACTGTTTTTT
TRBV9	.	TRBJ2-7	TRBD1	CASSARDRAYEQYF	TGTGCCAGCAGCGCGCGGGACAGGGCCTACGAGCAGTACTTC
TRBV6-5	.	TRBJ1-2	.	CASRGQGYSYGYTF	TGTGCCAGCAGGGGGCAGGGGTATTCCTATGGCTACACCTTC
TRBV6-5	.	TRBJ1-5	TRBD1	CASSLTGDHNQPQHF	TGTGCCAGCAGTTTGACAGGGGACCACAATCAGCCCCAGCATTTT
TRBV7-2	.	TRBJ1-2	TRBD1	CASRLSWDRGNYGYTF	TGTGCCAGCCGCCTGTCTTGGGACAGGGGAAACTATGGCTACACCTTC
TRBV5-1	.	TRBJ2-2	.	CASSRYANTGELFF	TGCGCCAGCAGCCGGTACGCGAACACCGGGGAGCTGTTTTTT
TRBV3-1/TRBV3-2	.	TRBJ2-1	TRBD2	CASSPRGSGGPVRQFF	TGTGCCAGCAGCCCTCGAGGTAGCGGGGGGCCGGTGAGGCAGTTCTTC
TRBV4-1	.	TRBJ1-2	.	CASTWVGGRDYGYTF	TGCGCCAGCACCTGGGTCGGGGGACGCGACTATGGCTACACCTTC
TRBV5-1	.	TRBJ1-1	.	CASSLWAESKNTEAFF	TGCGCCAGCAGCTTGTGGGCAGAAAGTAAGAACACTGAAGCTTTCTTT
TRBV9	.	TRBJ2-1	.	CASSADYPSYNEQFF	TGTGCCAGCAGCGCAGACTACCCCTCCTACAATGAGCAGTTCTTC
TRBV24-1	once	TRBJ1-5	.	CATGGEQPQHF	TGTGCCACAGGGGGAGAGCAGCCCCAGCATTTT
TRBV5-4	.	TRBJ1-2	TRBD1	CASSPRTGGDYGYTF	TGTGCCAGCAGCCCCCGGACAGGGGGCGACTATGGCTACACCTTC